One sample yielded the 9 T cell receptor beta chains listed below, sequenced in a study of identical twins. TCRdb analysed the 5' RACE reads with MiXCR anew, one entry per CDR3 protein. The data contain about 890,000 distinct CDR3 sequences, around an eighth of them seen just once; the ten biggest clones take up roughly 1.5%. This same sample was also part of a study on yellow fever vaccine responses in identical twins.

Sequenced material: PBMCs. These receptors all stem from a woman under 30 in good health.

The chain couples TRBV20-1 to TRBJ2-5, with D perhaps TRBD1 or TRBD2 (5 bases each). The length of the CDR3 is 13 residues. V was trimmed by 1 base and J by 6 bases, leaving 12 bases between them. Per the germline V gene, CDR1 is DFQATT and CDR2 is SNEGSKA (reference sequence). The CDR3 reads CSARGDEIKTQYF. Here the CDR3 DNA reads TGCAGTGCTAGAGGGGACGAGATAAAGACCCAGTACTTC.

This clonotype was counted between two and nine times. The junction differs from germline at one of its ends, possibly a read error. The chain has TRBV7-2 and TRBJ2-1; 11 bases map to TRBD2. Germline V gives CDR1 SGHTA, CDR2 FQGNSA. The CDR3 is 13 residues long. The CDR3 reads CASSFGTSGTRVF. CDR3 bases: TGTGCCAGCAGCTTCGGGACTAGCGGCACGAGGGTCTTC.

J is TRBJ2-3 and V is TRBV7-8; 10 nucleotides agree with TRBD2. The CDR3 runs to 15 residues. Germline CDR1 reads SGHVS; CDR2 reads FQNEAQ. Unmatched junction bases numbered 10, after V lost 10 bases and J lost 3 bases. In DNA, the CDR3 is TGTGCCACCCGGCGAGGACTAGCGGAGACAGATACGCAGTATTTT. This encodes CATRRGLAETDTQYF.

Ten or more counts support this clonotype. This chain connects TRBV25-1 to TRBJ2-1; D gene ambiguous. Germline V gene data show CDR1 as MGHDK and CDR2 as SYGVNS. Between the trimmed V and J ends, which lost 5 bases and 1 base, there was a span of 12 bases. This CDR3 has 15 amino acids. CDR3 residues: CASSPFYGSYNEQFF. CDR3 coding DNA: TGTGCCAGCAGTCCGTTCTACGGGTCCTACAATGAGCAGTTCTTC.

This clonotype was observed a few times. The rearrangement joins TRBV12-3 or TRBV12-4 to TRBJ1-1; TRBD1 is a possible D gene (5 bases). The V gene lost 6 bases and the J gene lost 7 bases, with 12 bases spanning the gap. The CDR3 spans 12 residues. CDR3 DNA sequence: TGTGCCAGCAGCTTCGGGGGAGGTGAAGCTTTCTTT. Translated: CASSFGGGEAFF.

This clonotype was seen more than once but under ten times. The chain carries TRBV2 and TRBJ2-3, with 9 positions matching TRBD2. This CDR3 has 13 residues. The V gene's germline CDR1 is SNHLY and CDR2 FYNNEI. With 8 bases clipped from V and 4 bases from J, the junction kept 4 bases outside the gene matches. The CDR3 sequence: CASQLAGADTQYF. Written as DNA, the CDR3 is TGTGCCAGCCAATTAGCGGGAGCAGATACGCAGTATTTT.

The rearrangement joins TRBV10-3 to TRBJ1-1, with D perhaps matching TRBD1 (6 bases). The germline gives CDR1 ENHRY, CDR2 SYGVKD. The CDR3 is made up of 13 amino acids. Trimming removed 11 bases from V and 7 bases from J, with 20 bases in between. CDR3 coding DNA: TGTGCCGTACGACAGGATGAACAAGGTGAAGCTTTCTTT. Amino acid sequence: CAVRQDEQGEAFF.

This rearrangement joins TRBV20-1 to TRBJ1-4; 7 bases fit TRBD1. This CDR3 spans 14 amino acids. Germline V gene sequence: CDR1 DFQATT, CDR2 SNEGSKA (reference sequence). V trimming: 3 bases; J trimming: 6 bases; junction bases outside the gene matches: 7. CDR3: CSASKDRLDEKLFF. DNA of the CDR3: TGCAGTGCTAGTAAGGACAGGTTGGATGAAAAACTGTTTTTT.

The chain couples TRBV28 to TRBJ2-4, with 7 positions matching TRBD1. With 5 bases clipped from V and 3 bases from J, the junction kept 10 bases outside the gene matches. Germline V CDR1 and CDR2: MDHEN, SYDVKM. The CDR3 sequence is 16 residues long. The CDR3 coding sequence is TGTGCCAGCAGTCCAATACTCGACAGGGACAAAAACATTCAGTACTTC. Residues: CASSPILDRDKNIQYF.